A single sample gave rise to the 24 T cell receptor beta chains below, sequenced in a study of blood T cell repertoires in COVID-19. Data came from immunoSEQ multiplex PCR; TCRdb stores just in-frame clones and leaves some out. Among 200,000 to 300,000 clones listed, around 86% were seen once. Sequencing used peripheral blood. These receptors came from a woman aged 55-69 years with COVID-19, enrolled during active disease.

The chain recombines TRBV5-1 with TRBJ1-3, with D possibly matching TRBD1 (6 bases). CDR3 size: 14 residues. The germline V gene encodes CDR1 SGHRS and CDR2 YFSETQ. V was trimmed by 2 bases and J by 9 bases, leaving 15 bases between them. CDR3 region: CASSLPGAGGTIYF. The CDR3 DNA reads TGCGCCAGCAGCTTACCGGGGGCGGGAGGCACCATATATTTT.

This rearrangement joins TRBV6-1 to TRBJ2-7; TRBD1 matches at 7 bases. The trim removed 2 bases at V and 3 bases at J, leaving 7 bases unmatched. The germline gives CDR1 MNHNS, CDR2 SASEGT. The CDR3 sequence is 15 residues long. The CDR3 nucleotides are TGTGCCAGCAGTGAACTCCATAGGGGGCTCTACGAGCAGTACTTC. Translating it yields CASSELHRGLYEQYF.

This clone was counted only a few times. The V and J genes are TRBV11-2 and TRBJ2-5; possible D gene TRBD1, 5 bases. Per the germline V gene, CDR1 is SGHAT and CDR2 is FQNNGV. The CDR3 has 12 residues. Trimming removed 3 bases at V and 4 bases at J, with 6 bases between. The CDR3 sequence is CASSFQGETQYF. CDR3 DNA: TGTGCCAGCAGCTTTCAGGGAGAGACCCAGTACTTC.

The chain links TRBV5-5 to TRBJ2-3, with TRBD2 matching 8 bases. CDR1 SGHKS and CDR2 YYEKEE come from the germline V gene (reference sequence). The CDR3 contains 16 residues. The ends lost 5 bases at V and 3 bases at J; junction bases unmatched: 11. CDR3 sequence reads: CASSSVKAGVTDTQYF. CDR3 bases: TGTGCCAGCAGTTCCGTGAAAGCGGGAGTAACAGATACGCAGTATTTT.

The CDR3 DNA sequence: TGTGCCAGTAGACAAGGGGGGGGACGCGGCTACACCTTC. Its protein is CASRQGGGRGYTF. The V call is TRBV19, the J call TRBJ1-2; tentative D call: TRBD1 (6 bases). Looked up from germline, CDR1 is LNHDA and CDR2 is SQIVND (reference sequence). The CDR3 totals 13 residues. The V gene lost 6 bases and the J gene lost 8 bases, with 16 bases spanning the gap.

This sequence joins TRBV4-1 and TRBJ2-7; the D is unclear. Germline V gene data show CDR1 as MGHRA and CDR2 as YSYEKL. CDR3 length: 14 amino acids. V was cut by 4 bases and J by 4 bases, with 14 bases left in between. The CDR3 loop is CASSLTRGLYEQYF. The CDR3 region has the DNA TGCGCCAGCAGCCTGACCAGAGGCCTATACGAGCAGTACTTC.

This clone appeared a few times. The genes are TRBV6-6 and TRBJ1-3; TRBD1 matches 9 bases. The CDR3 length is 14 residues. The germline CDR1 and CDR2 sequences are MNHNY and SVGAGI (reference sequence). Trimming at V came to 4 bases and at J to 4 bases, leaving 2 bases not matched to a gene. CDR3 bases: TGTGCCAGCAGTTTTGGACAGGGGGGAAACACCATATATTTT. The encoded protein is CASSFGQGGNTIYF.

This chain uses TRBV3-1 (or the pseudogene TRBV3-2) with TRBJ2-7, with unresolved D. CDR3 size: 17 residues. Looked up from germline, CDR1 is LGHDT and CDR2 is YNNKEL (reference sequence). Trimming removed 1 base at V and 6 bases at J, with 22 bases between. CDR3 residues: CASSQAAPQRSRFEQYF. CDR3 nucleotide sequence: TGTGCCAGCAGCCAAGCCGCCCCCCAGCGAAGTCGATTCGAGCAGTACTTC.

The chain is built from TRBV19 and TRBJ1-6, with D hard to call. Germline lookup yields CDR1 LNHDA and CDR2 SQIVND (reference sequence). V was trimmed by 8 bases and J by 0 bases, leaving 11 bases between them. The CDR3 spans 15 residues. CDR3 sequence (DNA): TGTGCCAGTGCCGAACGGAGCTCCTATAATTCACCCCTCCACTTT. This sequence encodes CASAERSSYNSPLHF. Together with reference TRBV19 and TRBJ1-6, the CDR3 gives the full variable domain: DGGITQSPKYLFRKEGQNVTLSCEQNLNHDAMYWYRQDPGQGLRLIYYSQIVNDFQKGDIAEGYSVSREKKESFPLTVTSAQKNPTAFYLCASAERSSYNSPLHFGNGTRLTVT.

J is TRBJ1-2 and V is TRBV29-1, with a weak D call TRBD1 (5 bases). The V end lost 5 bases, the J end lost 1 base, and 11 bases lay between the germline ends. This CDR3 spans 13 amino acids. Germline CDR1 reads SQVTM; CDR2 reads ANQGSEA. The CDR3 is CSVRPTDNYGYTF. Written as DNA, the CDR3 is TGCAGCGTTAGACCGACAGATAACTATGGCTACACCTTC.

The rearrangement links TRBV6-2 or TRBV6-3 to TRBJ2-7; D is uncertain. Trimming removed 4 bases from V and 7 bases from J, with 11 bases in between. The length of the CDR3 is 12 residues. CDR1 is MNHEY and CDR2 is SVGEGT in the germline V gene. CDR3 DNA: TGTGCCAGCAGTTTCCCGGTCCGAGAGCAGTACTTC. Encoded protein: CASSFPVREQYF.

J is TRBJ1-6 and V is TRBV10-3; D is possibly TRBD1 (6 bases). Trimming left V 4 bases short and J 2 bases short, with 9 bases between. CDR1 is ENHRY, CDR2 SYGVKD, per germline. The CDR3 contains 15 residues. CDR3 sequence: CAISAGDTYNSPLHF. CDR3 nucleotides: TGTGCCATCAGTGCAGGGGACACCTATAATTCACCCCTCCACTTT.

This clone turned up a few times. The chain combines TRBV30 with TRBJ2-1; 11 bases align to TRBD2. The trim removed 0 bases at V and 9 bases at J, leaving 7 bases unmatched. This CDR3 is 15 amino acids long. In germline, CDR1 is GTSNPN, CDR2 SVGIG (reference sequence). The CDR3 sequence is CAWSVGSGRAVEQFF. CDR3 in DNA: TGTGCCTGGAGTGTAGGTAGCGGGAGGGCCGTTGAGCAGTTCTTC.

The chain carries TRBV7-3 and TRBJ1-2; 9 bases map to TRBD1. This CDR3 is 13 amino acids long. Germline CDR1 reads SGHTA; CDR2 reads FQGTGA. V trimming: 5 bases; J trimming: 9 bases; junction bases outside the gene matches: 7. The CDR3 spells CASSPGTGLSYTF. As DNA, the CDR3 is TGTGCCAGCAGCCCGGGGACAGGGCTTAGCTACACCTTC.

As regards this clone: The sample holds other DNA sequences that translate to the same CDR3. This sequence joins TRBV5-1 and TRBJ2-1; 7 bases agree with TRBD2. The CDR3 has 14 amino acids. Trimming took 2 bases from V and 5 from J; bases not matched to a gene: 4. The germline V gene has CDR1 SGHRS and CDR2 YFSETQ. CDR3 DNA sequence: TGCGCCAGCAGCTTAGCGGGGTCACACAATGAGCAGTTCTTC. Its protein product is CASSLAGSHNEQFF.

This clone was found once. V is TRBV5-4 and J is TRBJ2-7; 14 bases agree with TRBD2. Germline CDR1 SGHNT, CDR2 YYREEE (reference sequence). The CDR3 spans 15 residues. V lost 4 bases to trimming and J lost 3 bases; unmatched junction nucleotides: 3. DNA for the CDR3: TGTGCCAGCAGCACCGGGACTAGCGGGAGCTACGAGCAGTACTTC. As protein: CASSTGTSGSYEQYF.

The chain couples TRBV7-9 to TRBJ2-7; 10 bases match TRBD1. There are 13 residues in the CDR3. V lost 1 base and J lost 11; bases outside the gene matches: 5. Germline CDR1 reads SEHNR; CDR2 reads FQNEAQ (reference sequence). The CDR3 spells CASSLDGTGVEYF. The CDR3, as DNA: TGTGCCAGCAGCTTAGACGGGACAGGGGTGGAGTACTTC.

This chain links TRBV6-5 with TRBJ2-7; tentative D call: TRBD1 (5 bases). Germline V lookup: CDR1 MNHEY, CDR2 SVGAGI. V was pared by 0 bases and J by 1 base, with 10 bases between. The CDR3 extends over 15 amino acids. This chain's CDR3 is CASSYSGQASYEQYF. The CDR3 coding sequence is TGTGCCAGCAGTTACTCGGGGCAGGCTTCCTACGAGCAGTACTTC.

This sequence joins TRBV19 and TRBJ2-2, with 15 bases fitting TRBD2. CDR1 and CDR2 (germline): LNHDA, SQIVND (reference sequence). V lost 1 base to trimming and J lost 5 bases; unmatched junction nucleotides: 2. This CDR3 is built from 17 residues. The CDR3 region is CASSIAGTSGRTGELFF. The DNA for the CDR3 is TGTGCCAGTAGTATAGCAGGGACTAGCGGGAGGACCGGGGAGCTGTTTTTT. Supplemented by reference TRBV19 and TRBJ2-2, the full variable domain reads DGGITQSPKYLFRKEGQNVTLSCEQNLNHDAMYWYRQDPGQGLRLIYYSQIVNDFQKGDIAEGYSVSREKKESFPLTVTSAQKNPTAFYLCASSIAGTSGRTGELFFGEGSRLTVL.

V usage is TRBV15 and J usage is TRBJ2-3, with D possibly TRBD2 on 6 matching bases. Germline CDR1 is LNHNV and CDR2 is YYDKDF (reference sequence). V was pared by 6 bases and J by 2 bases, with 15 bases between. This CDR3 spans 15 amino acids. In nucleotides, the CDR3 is TGTGCCACCAGGGCGGGGCGGGGATTCACAGATACGCAGTATTTT. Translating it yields CATRAGRGFTDTQYF.

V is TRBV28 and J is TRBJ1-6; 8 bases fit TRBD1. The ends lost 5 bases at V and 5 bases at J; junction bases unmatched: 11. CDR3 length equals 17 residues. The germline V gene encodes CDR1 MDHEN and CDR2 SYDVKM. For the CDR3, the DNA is TGTGCCAGCAGTCCATGGACAGGGCGTCCGAATAATTCACCCCTCCACTTT. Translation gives CASSPWTGRPNNSPLHF.

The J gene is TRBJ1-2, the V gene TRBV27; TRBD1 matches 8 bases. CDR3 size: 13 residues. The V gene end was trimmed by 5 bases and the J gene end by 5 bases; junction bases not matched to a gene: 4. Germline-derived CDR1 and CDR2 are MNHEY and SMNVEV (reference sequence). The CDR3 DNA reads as TGTGCCAGCAGTGCTGGACAGGGATATGGCTACACCTTC. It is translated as CASSAGQGYGYTF.

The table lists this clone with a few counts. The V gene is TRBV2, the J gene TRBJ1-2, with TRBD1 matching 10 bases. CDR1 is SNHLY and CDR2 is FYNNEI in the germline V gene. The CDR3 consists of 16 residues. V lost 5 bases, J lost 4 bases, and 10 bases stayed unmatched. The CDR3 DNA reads TGTGCCAGCAGTCCTGACAGGGGGCGGGTTGGCTATGGCTACACCTTC. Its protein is CASSPDRGRVGYGYTF.

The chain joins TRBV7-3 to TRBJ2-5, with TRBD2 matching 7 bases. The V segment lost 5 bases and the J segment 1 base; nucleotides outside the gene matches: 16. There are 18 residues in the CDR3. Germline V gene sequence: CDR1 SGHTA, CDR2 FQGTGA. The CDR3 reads CASSPQRLWLAVQETQYF. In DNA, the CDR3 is TGTGCCAGCAGCCCGCAGAGGCTATGGCTAGCGGTCCAAGAGACCCAGTACTTC.